This T cell receptor beta chain was profiled in a study of blood T cell repertoires in COVID-19 (dated by TCRdb to the early 2020s). As for the study more broadly: Collaborator samples came from the United States, Italy and Spain and covered acute and convalescent phases of COVID-19. The material from the prospective study consisted of cDNA or gDNA derived from T cells, B-cell-depleted T cells, or PBMCs. The dataset comprised deeply sampled blood TCRbeta repertoires from subjects exposed to, actively infected with, or recovered from COVID-19. The repertoires were released in a freely available public database intended as a resource for research on the immune response to SARS-CoV-2. Samples came from the ongoing ImmuneRACE study (first 160 participants) plus 1,254 subjects from 6 global collaborators. Nearly every sample came with metadata listing a de-identified subject ID, COVID-19 status, age in years and sex. HLA class I and class II types, where available, came from metadata supplied by the sample provider rather than from assay-based typing. Here is what the overall study found, with its caveats: The amount of clinical and demographic metadata varied by source and participant and was provided uncurated.

The CDR3 spans 17 residues, from the cysteine through the phenylalanine. CDR3 DNA is the only sequence kept; it has 51 bases, read in frame from the first base. CDR1 is given as KGHSH and CDR2 as LQKENI, both from the germline V gene. The trim is 4 bases for V and 4 bases for J, with a gap of 20 bases between the germline ends. A note on this clone: Its antigen specificity is not known. Per-base qualities were not stored, and no clone one base away is much larger.

A second Seattle source provided samples from volunteer blood donors who had recovered from COVID-19. The collaborating institutions used their own protocols to collect whole blood in K2EDTA tubes. Collaborator samples were shipped for TCRbeta analysis as frozen whole blood, isolated PBMCs, or DNA extracted from either sample type. The immunoSEQ Assay, a bias-controlled multiplex PCR, was used to amplify TCRbeta CDR3 regions from genomic DNA. In the original analysis: The number of nucleated cells in each sample was estimated by amplification of reference gene primers within the assay. Sequence reads were collapsed and filtered to measure the absolute abundance of every unique TCRbeta CDR3 rearrangement. For each sample, productive Simpson clonality was calculated as the square root of Simpson's diversity index over productive rearrangements. Not all clones reach the TCRdb copy of this immuneACCESS table, which keeps in-frame sequences only. Checked studies attribute under half of the gap to unresolved V genes and leave the rest unexplained. V and J calls and clone size come straight from that table; D and trimming were deduced from the DNA. The sample table lists 200,000 to 300,000 clones, approximately 82% of them with a count of one. 1.9% of the sample is held by the ten biggest clonotypes.

Recombination joined TRBV18 with TRBJ2-1; TRBD2 is a weak D gene call, 6 bases matching. The source is a man under 40 who had recovered from COVID-19. Specimen: peripheral blood. The CDR3: CASSRNLAGGTYNEQFF. The nucleotide sequence is TGTGCCAGCTCACGGAACCTAGCTGGGGGGACGTACAATGAGCAGTTCTTC.